This TCR beta chain was sequenced in a study of post-analysis software for immune sequencing data. At the level of the study: The study covered relapsing-remitting, secondary progressive and progressive-relapsing courses of multiple sclerosis.

This CDR3 is 15 amino acids long. V shed 5 bases, J shed 1 base, and the junction held 4 bases outside the gene matches. The germline CDR1 and CDR2 sequences are SGHAT and FQNNGV. Unique molecular identifiers tagged the TCR beta cDNA libraries. The source material, about 0.9 to 10 million T cells, gave rise to 500,000 or so cDNA molecules. TCRdb reanalysed the PCR reads using MiXCR and keeps one entry per CDR3 protein. The table has about half a million distinct CDR3 sequences, 30% to 40% seen once. A note on this clonotype: No antigen is known for it.

General study points: Versus controls, multiple sclerosis patients showed significantly lower diversity (normalized Chao1). Clustering by F measure revealed strong co-clustering among samples prepared together in one batch. A handful of TRBV segments were significantly more frequent in patients than in controls. TRBV5-6, TRBV5-1 and TRBV20-1 were among these segments.

Material: blood. This sequence was found in a girl aged 2-17 years with multiple sclerosis. The chain is built from TRBV11-2 and TRBJ2-5; 10 bases fit TRBD2. CDR3 nucleotide sequence: TGTGCCAGCAGCCGGCTAGCGGGGGCCCAAGAGACCCAGTACTTC. Translating it yields CASSRLAGAQETQYF.